The rows below give T cell receptor beta chains drawn from one sample of a study of CD8 T cells in ankylosing spondylitis. TCRdb reanalysed the 5' RACE reads using MiXCR and keeps one entry per CDR3 protein. Here the sample spans about 450,000 distinct CDR3 sequences, around 26% being singletons. Sequenced material: blood, either unsorted or a sorted T cell fraction (not recorded which). These receptors originate from a male donor with ankylosing spondylitis. CDR3s include the opening cysteine and the closing phenylalanine or tryptophan. The D gene is left open where the match is weak. Clone size is given for some rows only: seen once, a few or many times, or a class if the clone is expanded.

TRBD2	NA	TRBJ2-3	TRBV11-1	TGTGCCAGCAGCCCCGCTCTTGGGGGGAGGGCCGAGGGCACAGATACGCAGTATTTT	CASSPALGGRAEGTDTQYF
TRBD2	few	TRBJ2-7	TRBV20-1	TGCAGTGCTCTTAGCGGGACCCCCTCCTACGAGCAGTACTTC	CSALSGTPSYEQYF
TRBD2	few	TRBJ2-3	TRBV20-1	TGCAGTGCTCGTGCGGGAGGGCCGAGAGATACGCAGTATTTT	CSARAGGPRDTQYF
TRBD1	NA	TRBJ1-6	TRBV10-2	TGCGCCAGCAGAAAACAGGGGTCGGATTCACCCCTCCACTTT	CASRKQGSDSPLHF
NA	NA	TRBJ2-5	TRBV10-3	TGTGCCATCAGTTTCTCGGGAGAGACCCAGTACTTC	CAISFSGETQYF
NA	NA	TRBJ1-1	TRBV4-1	TGCGCCAGCAGCCAAGAGGTCGGATACACTGAAGCTTTCTTT	CASSQEVGYTEAFF
NA	many	TRBJ1-1	TRBV5-1	TGCGCCAGCAGCTTCACCGGAGGGGGTACTGAAGCTTTCTTT	CASSFTGGGTEAFF
NA	few	TRBJ1-6	TRBV20-1	TGCAGTGCGCCGACAGTGCTTCCTAGTTCACCCCTCCACTTT	CSAPTVLPSSPLHF
NA	NA	TRBJ2-2	TRBV20-1	TGCAGTGCTGTTAGGAGCGGTTGGAACACCGGGGAGCTGTTTTTT	CSAVRSGWNTGELFF
TRBD1	NA	TRBJ2-3	TRBV10-3	TGTGCCATCAGTGAGTCACAGGGGAGAGATACGCAGTATTTT	CAISESQGRDTQYF
TRBD1	few	TRBJ2-1	TRBV4-2	TGTGCCAGCAGCCAAGAACAGGGGGCGGCTAGCGTATTCTTC	CASSQEQGAASVFF
NA	NA	TRBJ2-1	TRBV5-8	TGTGCCAGCAGCTTCGACGTTAATTCCTACAATGAGCAGTTCTTC	CASSFDVNSYNEQFF
NA	few	TRBJ2-6	TRBV15	TGTGCCACCAGCAGGGATTCTTACTCTGGGGCCAACGTCCTGACTTTC	CATSRDSYSGANVLTF
TRBD2	few	TRBJ2-3	TRBV30	TGTGCCGCAACGCGGGGGAGGAGCACAGATACGCAGTATTTT	CAATRGRSTDTQYF
NA	NA	TRBJ2-1	TRBV29-1	TGCAGCGTTGAAGACCCCGGCGAGCAGTTCTTC	CSVEDPGEQFF
NA	many	TRBJ1-1	TRBV20-1	TGCAGTGCCACCCCACCCAAGAGAAAAGAAGCTTTCTTT	CSATPPKRKEAFF
NA	NA	TRBJ1-1	TRBV12-3/TRBV12-4	TGTGCCAGCAGTTTAGCGCTGGCAGCAGAAGCTTTCTTT	CASSLALAAEAFF
NA	NA	TRBJ2-7	TRBV10-3	TGTGCCATCAGCGGACAGAAGTCCTACGAGCAGTACTTC	CAISGQKSYEQYF
NA	few	TRBJ2-7	TRBV5-1	TGCGCCAGCAGCCGAGGGGGATCCTACGAGCAGTACTTC	CASSRGGSYEQYF
NA	NA	TRBJ1-5	TRBV7-9	TGTGCCAGCAGCTCTGGGAAGGGGAGCGGCAATCAGCCCCAGCATTTT	CASSSGKGSGNQPQHF
TRBD2	few	TRBJ2-4	TRBV5-4	TGTGCCAGCAGCTTGGGAACTAGCGGGGGGTCCAAAAACATTCAGTACTTC	CASSLGTSGGSKNIQYF
TRBD1	NA	TRBJ2-7	TRBV20-1	TGCAGTGCTAGGTCCGGGACAGGGGGTGGAGACGAGCAGTACTTC	CSARSGTGGGDEQYF
TRBD2	few	TRBJ2-2	TRBV12-3/TRBV12-4	TGTGCCAGCAGTTTATTCCCCCTAGCGGGAGAGAACACCGGGGAGCTGTTTTTT	CASSLFPLAGENTGELFF